These 18 T cell receptor beta chains were all obtained from the same sample, sequenced in a study of human T cells and chemical hapten exposure. TCRdb called the RACE reads again in MiXCR, with one record for every CDR3 protein. This sample yields approximately 52,000 distinct CDR3 sequences, of which approximately 9.8% are seen a single time; 11% to 15% belongs to the top ten. This sample's time point: pre-sensitization, week 0. Treatment described: therapeutic diphenylcyclopropenone sensitization with weekly scalp DPC. The sample was whole blood, taken in connection with sensitization to the hapten diphenylcyclopropenone (DPC). All receptors derive from a woman in her forties with alopecia areata. Some clones in this sample may be carry-over from other donors' samples.

This clonotype was detected many times. The chain recombines TRBV6-6 with TRBJ1-5; no definite D call. CDR3 size: 16 residues. Between the trimmed V and J ends, which lost 2 bases and 3 bases, there was a span of 14 bases. Germline V gene data show CDR1 as MNHNY and CDR2 as SVGAGI (reference sequence). The CDR3 DNA reads as TGTGCCAGCAGTTACAGCGTCGGACGGATCAATCAGCCCCAGCATTTT. This translates into CASSYSVGRINQPQHF.

This clonotype has just a few counts. The chain uses TRBV2 and TRBJ2-7; D unresolved. Germline V gene data show CDR1 as SNHLY and CDR2 as FYNNEI. The V end lost 7 bases, the J end lost 4 bases, and 11 bases lay between the germline ends. The CDR3 sequence is 12 residues long. CDR3 nucleotide sequence: TGTGCCAGCACCCTGGGGATTTACGAGCAGTACTTC. Its translation is CASTLGIYEQYF. The full variable domain, completed using reference TRBV2 and TRBJ2-7, is EPEVTQTPSHQVTQMGQEVILRCVPISNHLYFYWYRQILGQKVEFLVSFYNNEISEKSEIFDDQFSVERPDGSNFTLKIRSTKLEDSAMYFCASTLGIYEQYFGPGTRLTVT.

J is TRBJ1-2 and V is TRBV27, with 9 bases fitting TRBD1. This CDR3 is built from 14 residues. With 5 bases clipped from V and 4 bases from J, the junction kept 5 bases outside the gene matches. Germline CDR1 reads MNHEY; CDR2 reads SMNVEV (reference sequence). In nucleotides, the CDR3 is TGTGCCAGCAGTAGGACAGGGGAGGCCTATGGCTACACCTTC. It is translated as CASSRTGEAYGYTF.

There are many counts of this clonotype. The chain employs TRBV18 and TRBJ1-2; TRBD1 might be the D (5 bases). The CDR3 is made up of 14 amino acids. Germline V gives CDR1 KGHSH, CDR2 LQKENI. Between the trimmed V and J ends, which lost 2 bases and 9 bases, there was a span of 16 bases. The CDR3, as DNA: TGTGCCAGCTCACCAGGGACGGTCCTAACGAGCTACACCTTC. Translation: CASSPGTVLTSYTF. Using reference TRBV18 and TRBJ1-2 for the parts outside the CDR3, the full variable domain is NAGVMQNPRHLVRRRGQEARLRCSPMKGHSHVYWYRQLPEEGLKFMVYLQKENIIDESGMPKERFSAEFPKEGPSILRIQQVVRGDSAAYFCASSPGTVLTSYTFGSGTRLTVV.

This clonotype has at least ten counts. The genes are TRBV14 and TRBJ1-1; weak D call: TRBD1 (6 bases). This CDR3 is built from 14 residues. Trimming shortened V by 4 bases and J by 5 bases, and 14 bases separated the two germline ends. Germline V gene data show CDR1 as SGHDN and CDR2 as FVKESK. Here the CDR3 reads CASSPGGARTEAFF. CDR3 in DNA: TGTGCCAGCAGCCCCGGGGGGGCGAGGACTGAAGCTTTCTTT.

This clonotype came up many times. This sequence joins TRBV18 and TRBJ1-5; D gene ambiguous. Trimming removed 6 bases at V and 0 bases at J, with 12 bases between. The CDR3 sequence is 15 residues long. Germline CDR1 reads KGHSH; CDR2 reads LQKENI. CDR3 region: CASSPVGDSNQPQHF. The CDR3 DNA is TGTGCCAGCTCCCCGGTCGGGGATAGCAATCAGCCCCAGCATTTT.

This sequence joins TRBV28 and TRBJ1-4, with a possible D match to TRBD1 (5 bases). CDR1 and CDR2 (germline): MDHEN, SYDVKM. Trimming took 1 base from V and 3 from J, leaving 9 bases between them. The CDR3 is 15 residues long. DNA for the CDR3: TGTGCCAGCAGTTTATTGGGGCTACCTAATGAAAAACTGTTTTTT. Translating it yields CASSLLGLPNEKLFF.

This clonotype was counted at least ten times. The CDR3 loop reads CASSHLQETQYF. For the CDR3, the DNA is TGTGCCAGCAGCCACCTCCAAGAGACCCAGTACTTC. The V gene is TRBV3-1, the J gene TRBJ2-5; D remains unclear. The CDR3 extends over 12 amino acids. CDR1 and CDR2 (germline): LGHDT, YNNKEL (reference sequence). Trimming cost V 3 bases and J 1 base, with 3 bases left between them.

The rearrangement links TRBV6-1 to TRBJ2-2; D is unresolved. Per germline, CDR1 MNHNS and CDR2 SASEGT. Trimming removed 2 bases at V and 4 bases at J, with 14 bases between. The CDR3 runs to 16 residues. CDR3 residues: CASSETQPGITGELFF. The DNA of the CDR3 is TGTGCCAGCAGTGAAACACAGCCAGGAATCACCGGGGAGCTGTTTTTT.

This clonotype has ten or more counts. This chain joins TRBV6-5 and TRBJ1-1; 7 nucleotides agree with TRBD1. V gave up 6 bases and J gave up 4 bases; unmatched junction bases: 5. Germline CDR1 is MNHEY and CDR2 is SVGAGI. The CDR3 loop spans 13 amino acids. The CDR3 bases are TGTGCCAGCAGGCGGGACAGAAGCACTGAAGCTTTCTTT. It encodes CASRRDRSTEAFF.

The chain has TRBV7-6 and TRBJ1-1; a possible D gene is TRBD1 (5 bases). Per the germline V gene, CDR1 is SGHVS and CDR2 is FNYEAQ. This CDR3 is built from 17 residues. V was cut by 4 bases and J by 0 bases, with 18 bases left in between. This CDR3 reads CASSSELGEGMNTEAFF. CDR3 DNA: TGTGCCAGCAGCTCAGAGTTGGGGGAGGGGATGAACACTGAAGCTTTCTTT. Full variable domain (outside the CDR3, taken from reference TRBV7-6 and TRBJ1-1): GAGVSQSPRYKVTKRGQDVALRCDPISGHVSLYWYRQALGQGPEFLTYFNYEAQQDKSGLPNDRFSAERPEGSISTLTIQRTEQRDSAMYRCASSSELGEGMNTEAFFGQGTRLTVV.

Many counts were recorded for this clonotype. The V gene is TRBV27, the J gene TRBJ2-7; D unresolved. This CDR3 region has 14 residues. Germline V gene data show CDR1 as MNHEY and CDR2 as SMNVEV (reference sequence). The V end lost 5 bases, the J end lost 4 bases, and 15 bases lay between the germline ends. The CDR3 DNA sequence: TGTGCCAGCAGTACCCGGACGGCCGGTTACGAGCAGTACTTC. The encoded protein is CASSTRTAGYEQYF.

Ten or more counts support this clonotype. The CDR3 bases are TGTGCCTGGAGTCTGGGGTCAGATACGCAGTATTTT. Its protein product is CAWSLGSDTQYF. V usage is TRBV30 and J usage is TRBJ2-3; no clear D. V lost 2 bases to trimming and J lost 4 bases, with 7 bases between them. The CDR3 runs to 12 residues. Per germline, CDR1 GTSNPN and CDR2 SVGIG (reference sequence).

Many counts were recorded for this clonotype. This chain uses TRBV6-1 with TRBJ1-2; D is unresolved. In germline, CDR1 is MNHNS, CDR2 SASEGT. The length of the CDR3 is 15 residues. V lost 5 bases and J lost 3, with 16 bases in between. CDR3 in amino acids: CASSREVGRDYGYTF. Here the CDR3 DNA reads TGTGCCAGCAGTCGGGAGGTGGGCAGAGACTATGGCTACACCTTC.

This rearrangement joins TRBV7-2 to TRBJ2-7; no clear D gene. Per germline, CDR1 SGHTA and CDR2 FQGNSA. V lost 5 bases and J 4 bases, leaving 12 bases between the germline ends. This CDR3 is 13 amino acids long. The DNA of the CDR3 is TGTGCCAGCAGCCCCCCCCCGACTTACGAGCAGTACTTC. This encodes CASSPPPTYEQYF.

This clonotype was picked up many times. The J gene is TRBJ2-7, the V gene TRBV2; D possibly corresponds to TRBD1 (5 bases). Trimming stripped 8 bases from V and 2 bases from J, with 10 bases between. This CDR3 region has 12 residues. Germline assignment: CDR1 SNHLY and CDR2 FYNNEI. The chain's CDR3 is CASLGQTYEQYF. The CDR3 DNA sequence: TGTGCCAGCCTCGGACAAACCTACGAGCAGTACTTC.

There are many counts of this clonotype. V is TRBV20-1 and J is TRBJ1-3; D not resolved. Germline loops: CDR1 DFQATT, CDR2 SNEGSKA (reference sequence). Between the trimmed V and J ends, which lost 6 bases and 0 bases, there was a span of 12 bases. CDR3 length: 14 amino acids. The CDR3 loop reads CSADGGSSGNTIYF. The DNA of the CDR3 is TGCAGTGCAGACGGCGGAAGCTCTGGAAACACCATATATTTT.

This clonotype has ten or more counts. V usage is TRBV20-1 and J usage is TRBJ2-7, with 10 positions matching TRBD1. The J segment lost 2 bases and the V segment lost 7 bases, leaving 2 bases of the junction unmatched. Per germline, CDR1 DFQATT and CDR2 SNEGSKA (reference sequence). The CDR3 covers 12 residues. The CDR3 loop is CSVGTGAYEQYF. In nucleotides, the CDR3 is TGCAGTGTTGGGACAGGGGCCTACGAGCAGTACTTC.